This TCR beta chain was observed in a study of blood T cells in healthy people across ages (dated by TCRdb to the mid-2010s). Notes on the research overall: In model experiments, template switching captured about one uniquely barcoded TCR beta cDNA molecule for every two T cells. Two additional independent replicas of 1 million unique cDNA reads from the same blood draw were analyzed for two donors (one aged 18 to 30 and one aged 80 or older). To avoid experimental bias, donors of different ages were distributed randomly across sequencing lanes. To track age-related changes in TCR beta repertoire diversity, the study relied on deep sequencing normalized with unique cDNA molecular identifiers. The donors were split into four age groups: young (average about 16 years), middle-aged (roughly 39), aged (over 55) and long-lived (approximately 89).

The protocol used for the library was 5' RACE. Sequenced on an Illumina HiSeq 2500. A second PCR of about 7 to 12 cycles was run with a J-beta primer mix and a sample-barcoded 5' primer. A template-switch 5' adaptor carrying 12 random nucleotides introduced a unique molecular identifier onto each TCR beta cDNA molecule. Each sample yielded at least 3 million CDR3-containing paired-end reads. The Mint cDNA synthesis kit, primed by a TRBC-specific oligonucleotide, was used to synthesize first-strand cDNA from all RNA. After uracil-DNA glycosylase treatment, a first 18-cycle PCR used universal primers M1SS and BC2_uni_R on all cDNA. The paper's processing steps were these. For normalization, 1 million high-quality reads, each with a distinct molecular identifier, were randomly selected from each sample. Reads sharing molecular identifiers were discarded rather than binned into consensus sequences. MiTCR, set to a Q25 quality threshold and the strictest error-elimination algorithm, was used for CDR3 identification, clonotype clustering and error correction. Lower-bound total TCR beta diversity was estimated with a nonparametric unseen species model using Euler transformation. TCRdb redid the processing of the public reads, applying fastp at Q25 and MiXCR, and retained in-frame beta chains. Every CDR3 protein is listed once, alongside the most common genes and DNA of its rows. The V and J calls reflect TCRdb's pipeline rather than the authors' work. The sample data list some 1.5 million distinct CDR3 sequences, and roughly 27% of these were observed just once. Roughly 8.2% of the sample lies in the top ten.

The CDR3 goes from the cysteine to the phenylalanine over 13 residues. The kept DNA is CDR3 alone, 39 bases in frame from the first base. The germline V gene supplies CDR1 SGHAT and CDR2 FQNNGV. V lost 3 bases and J lost 6 bases; the stretch between them is 11 bases long. To note about this clonotype: Its target antigen remains unknown. No base qualities exist here, and no much larger clone lies one base off it.

Study-wide findings and limitations: Because profiling used bulk unsorted PBMCs, naive and antigen-experienced compartments could not be compared conclusively. Donor CMV infection status was unknown, potentially confounding age-related changes in expanded clonotypes. Observed TCR beta diversity per million T cells fell roughly linearly with age, and a significant reduction was already apparent by age roughly 40. Estimates of total diversity based on one million sequenced T cells were considered lower bounds and underestimates. The long-lived group showed more naive CD4+ T cells, fewer expanded clones and increased TCR diversity than the aged group, suggesting age selection. There was a strong correlation between observed TCR beta diversity and the percentage of naive T cells measured by flow cytometry.

Systemically healthy Caucasian individuals from Russia, 39 in total and aged roughly 6 to 100 years, were included as donors. Each donor gave 9 to 10 milliliters of peripheral blood, collected into EDTA-treated Vacutainer tubes. PBMCs were isolated by Ficoll-Paque density-gradient centrifugation, with at least 6.5 million obtained per sample. Trizol reagent was used to extract total RNA from the PBMCs, yielding at least 5.5 micrograms per sample. Naive CD45RAhigh/CD27high T cell percentages were measured by flow cytometry on a PBMC aliquot from every donor. The chain joins TRBV11-2 to TRBJ1-2; a weak D assignment points to TRBD1 (5 bases agree). Sequenced: blood. The sequence was obtained from a young woman in good health. This receptor carries the CDR3 CASSFPGSDGYTF. Read as DNA, the sequence is TGTGCCAGCAGCTTCCCAGGGTCGGATGGCTACACCTTC.